The 3 T cell receptor beta chains in this list originate from one sample, sequenced in a study of cytomegalovirus exposure and HLA in healthy donors. Primers: 60 Vbeta forward and 13 Jbeta reverse. TCRdb's copy holds only in-frame clones and misses some; the assay was immunoSEQ multiplex PCR. The data show about 120,000 clones, with 81% seen just once and about 2.4% held by the top ten. The sequencing sample was made of PBMCs. The receptors come from a middle-aged woman in good health and CMV-seronegative.

On this clone itself: A read error may be the cause here, since a much bigger clone is one base away. Other DNA sequences from this sample encode an identical CDR3 as well. V gene TRBV14 combines with J gene TRBJ1-1; 8 nucleotides align to TRBD1. This CDR3 has 13 amino acids. Germline-derived CDR1 and CDR2 are SGHDN and FVKESK. V lost 4 bases, J lost 3 bases, and 1 base stayed unmatched. CDR3 DNA: TGTGCCAGCAGCCGACAGGGGTACACTGAAGCTTTCTTT. It codes for CASSRQGYTEAFF.

The chain is built from TRBV27 and TRBJ1-4; 7 nucleotides align to TRBD1. Germline-derived CDR1 and CDR2 are MNHEY and SMNVEV (reference sequence). The CDR3 is 13 residues long. J was trimmed by 8 bases and V by 7 bases; bases with no gene match: 7. The chain's CDR3 is CASKRQGEEKLFF. As DNA, the CDR3 is TGTGCCAGCAAAAGACAGGGAGAAGAAAAACTGTTTTTT.

The rearrangement uses TRBV30 and TRBJ1-5, with 7 bases fitting TRBD1. The CDR3 spans 15 residues. Germline CDR1 reads GTSNPN; CDR2 reads SVGIG (reference sequence). The trim removed 3 bases at V and 4 bases at J, leaving 9 bases unmatched. The CDR3 DNA reads as TGTGCCTGGAGCCCCGGGACAGCCCTTAATCAGCCCCAGCATTTT. It encodes CAWSPGTALNQPQHF.